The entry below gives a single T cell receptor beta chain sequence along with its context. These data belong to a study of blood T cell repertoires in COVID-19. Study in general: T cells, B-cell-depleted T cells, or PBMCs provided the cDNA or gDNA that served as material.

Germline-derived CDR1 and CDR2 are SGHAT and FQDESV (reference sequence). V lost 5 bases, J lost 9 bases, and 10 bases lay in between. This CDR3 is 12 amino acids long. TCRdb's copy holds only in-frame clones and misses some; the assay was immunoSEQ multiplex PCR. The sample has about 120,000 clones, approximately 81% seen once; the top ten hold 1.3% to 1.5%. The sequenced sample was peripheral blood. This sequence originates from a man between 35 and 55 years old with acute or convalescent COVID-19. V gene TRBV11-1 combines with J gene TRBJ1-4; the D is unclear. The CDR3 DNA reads TGTGCCAGCAGCGCCCACTCCAAAAAACTGTTTTTT. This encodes CASSAHSKKLFF.